Below, one T cell receptor beta chain is given with its context. Study processing details: Scientists estimated how many nucleated cells there were by amplifying reference gene primers. Produced via immunoSEQ multiplex PCR; TCRdb's table is partial and in-frame only. V, J and clone size reflect that table, while D and trimming were determined from the DNA. The table shows some 130,000 clones, with less than 90% occurring only once. The sample belongs to a study of blood T cell repertoires in COVID-19. Across the whole study: Samples came from the United States, Italy and Spain, spanning acute and convalescent COVID-19. From T cells, B-cell-depleted T cells, or PBMCs came the material, which was cDNA or gDNA.

The clonotype comes from a man in his sixties with acute or convalescent COVID-19. The sequenced sample consisted of peripheral blood.

This CDR3 reads CASSFGREGEQYF. The DNA for the CDR3 is TGTGCCAGCAGTTTCGGTCGGGAGGGGGAGCAGTACTTC. The gene calls are TRBV27 and TRBJ2-7; 8 nucleotides line up with TRBD2. CDR3 size: 13 residues. Germline CDR1 and CDR2: MNHEY and SMNVEV (reference sequence). V shed 3 bases, J shed 7 bases, and the junction held 5 bases outside the gene matches.